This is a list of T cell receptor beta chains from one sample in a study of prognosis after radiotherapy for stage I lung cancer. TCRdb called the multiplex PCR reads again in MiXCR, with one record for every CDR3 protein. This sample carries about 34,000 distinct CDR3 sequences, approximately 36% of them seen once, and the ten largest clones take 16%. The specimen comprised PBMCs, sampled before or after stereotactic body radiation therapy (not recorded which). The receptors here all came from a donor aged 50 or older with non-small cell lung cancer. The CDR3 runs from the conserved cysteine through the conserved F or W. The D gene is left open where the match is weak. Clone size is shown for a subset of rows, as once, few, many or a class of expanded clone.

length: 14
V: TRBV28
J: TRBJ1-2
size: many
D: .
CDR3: CASSLSPDSYGYTF
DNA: TGTGCCAGCAGTTTATCCCCGGACAGCTATGGCTACACCTTC

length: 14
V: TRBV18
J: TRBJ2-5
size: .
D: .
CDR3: CASSPEGVQETQYF
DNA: TGTGCCAGCTCACCGGAGGGAGTCCAAGAGACCCAGTACTTC

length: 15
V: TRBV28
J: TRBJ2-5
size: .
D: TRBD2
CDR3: CASSSLAGAQENQYF
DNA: TGTGCCAGCAGTAGCCTAGCGGGAGCCCAGGAGAACCAGTACTTC

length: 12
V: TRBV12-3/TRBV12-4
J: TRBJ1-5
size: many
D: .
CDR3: CASRAGDQPQHF
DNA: TGTGCCAGCAGGGCAGGGGATCAGCCCCAGCATTTT

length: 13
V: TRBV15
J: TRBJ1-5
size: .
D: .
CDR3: CATSPKRVQPQNF
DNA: TGTGCCACCAGCCCCAAGAGGGTGCAGCCCCAGAATTTT

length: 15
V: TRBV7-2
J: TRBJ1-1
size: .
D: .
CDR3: CASSPLGRGRTEAFF
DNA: TGTGCCAGCAGCCCGTTGGGCCGGGGACGCACTGAAGCTTTCTTT

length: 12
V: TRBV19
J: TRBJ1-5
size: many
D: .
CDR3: CASRISGQPQHF
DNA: TGTGCCAGTAGGATTTCAGGGCAGCCCCAGCATTTT

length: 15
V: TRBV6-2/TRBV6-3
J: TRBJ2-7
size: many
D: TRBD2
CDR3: CASSILAGAAYEQYF
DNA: TGTGCCAGCAGTATACTAGCGGGAGCCGCCTACGAGCAGTACTTC

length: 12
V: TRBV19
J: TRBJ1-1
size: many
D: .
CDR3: CAIRGGATEAFF
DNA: TGTGCCATCCGCGGGGGAGCCACTGAAGCTTTCTTT

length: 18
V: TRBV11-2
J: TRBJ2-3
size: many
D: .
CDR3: CASSLGGGTAGVIDTQYF
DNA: TGTGCCAGCAGCCTAGGGGGGGGGACAGCGGGAGTGATAGATACGCAGTATTTT

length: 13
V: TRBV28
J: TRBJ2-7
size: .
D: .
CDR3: CASSLYDSYEQYF
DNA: TGTGCCAGCAGTTTATATGACTCCTACGAGCAGTACTTC

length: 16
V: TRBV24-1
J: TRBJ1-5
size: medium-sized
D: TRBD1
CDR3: CATSDGGQGRYQPQHF
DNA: TGTGCCACCAGTGACGGAGGACAGGGGAGGTATCAGCCCCAGCATTTT

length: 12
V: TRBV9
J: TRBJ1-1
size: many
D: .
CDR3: CASSVGLTEAFF
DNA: TGTGCCAGCAGCGTTGGGCTCACTGAAGCTTTCTTT

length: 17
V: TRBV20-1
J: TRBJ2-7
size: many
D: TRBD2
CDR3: CSAGGGLAGGPSYEQYF
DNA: TGCAGTGCTGGGGGAGGGCTAGCGGGGGGGCCGTCCTACGAGCAGTACTTC

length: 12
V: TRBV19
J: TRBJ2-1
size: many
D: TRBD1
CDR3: CASRDRGNEQFF
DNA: TGTGCCAGCCGGGACAGGGGGAATGAGCAGTTCTTC

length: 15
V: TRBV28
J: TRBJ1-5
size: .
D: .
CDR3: CASSNGGVDNQPQHF
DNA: TGTGCCAGCAGTAACGGTGGGGTCGACAATCAGCCCCAGCATTTT

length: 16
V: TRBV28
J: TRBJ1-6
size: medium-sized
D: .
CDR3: CASSLTGGTGNSPLHF
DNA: TGTGCCAGCAGTTTGACAGGCGGTACCGGAAATTCACCCCTCCACTTT

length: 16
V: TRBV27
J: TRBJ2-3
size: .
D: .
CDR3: CASSSGRYPSTDTQYF
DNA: TGTGCCAGCAGCTCAGGCCGATATCCTAGCACAGATACGCAGTATTTT

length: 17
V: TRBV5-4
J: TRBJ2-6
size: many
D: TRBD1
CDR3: CASWGRTGATGANVLTF
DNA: TGTGCCAGCTGGGGTAGGACAGGGGCAACCGGGGCCAACGTCCTGACTTTC

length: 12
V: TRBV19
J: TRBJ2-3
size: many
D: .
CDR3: CASRQSGDTQYF
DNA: TGTGCCAGTAGGCAAAGTGGAGATACGCAGTATTTT

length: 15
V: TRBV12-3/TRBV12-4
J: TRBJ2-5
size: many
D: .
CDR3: CASSRADGLRETQYF
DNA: TGTGCCAGCAGTAGAGCGGACGGCCTACGGGAGACCCAGTACTTC

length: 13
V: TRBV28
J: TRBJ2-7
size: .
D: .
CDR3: CASAQGGTYEQYF
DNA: TGTGCCAGCGCCCAGGGTGGGACCTACGAGCAGTACTTC

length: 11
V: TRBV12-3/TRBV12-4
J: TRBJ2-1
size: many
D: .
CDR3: CASTPGYEQFF
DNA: TGTGCCAGCACCCCCGGATATGAGCAGTTCTTC

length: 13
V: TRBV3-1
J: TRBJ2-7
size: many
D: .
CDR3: CASSQSGSHEQYF
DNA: TGTGCCAGCAGCCAGAGCGGGTCGCACGAGCAGTACTTC

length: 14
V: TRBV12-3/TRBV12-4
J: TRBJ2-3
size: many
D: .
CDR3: CASTVGDNTDTQYF
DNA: TGTGCCAGCACGGTAGGGGATAACACAGATACGCAGTATTTT

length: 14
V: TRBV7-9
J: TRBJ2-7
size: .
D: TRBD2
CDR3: CASSLTTSSNEQYF
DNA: TGTGCCAGCAGCTTGACGACTAGCTCTAACGAGCAGTACTTC

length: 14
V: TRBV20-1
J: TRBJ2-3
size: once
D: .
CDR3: CSARSGGQGDTQYF
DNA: TGCAGTGCTAGATCCGGGGGCCAGGGAGATACGCAGTATTTT

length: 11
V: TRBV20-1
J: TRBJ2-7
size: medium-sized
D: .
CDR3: CSARADYEQYF
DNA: TGCAGTGCTAGAGCAGACTACGAGCAGTACTTC

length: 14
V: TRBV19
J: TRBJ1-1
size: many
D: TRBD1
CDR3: CASSRRDSNAEAFF
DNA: TGTGCCAGTAGTCGGCGGGACAGCAACGCTGAAGCTTTCTTT

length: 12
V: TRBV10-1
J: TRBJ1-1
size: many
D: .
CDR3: CASRLRNTEAFF
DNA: TGCGCCAGCCGGTTAAGGAACACTGAAGCTTTCTTT

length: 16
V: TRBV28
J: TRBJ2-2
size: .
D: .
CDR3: CASSLFFSMNTGELFF
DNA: TGTGCCAGCAGTTTATTCTTTAGTATGAACACCGGGGAGCTGTTTTTT

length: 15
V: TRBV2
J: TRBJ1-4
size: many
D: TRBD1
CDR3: CASKAQTGRDEKLFF
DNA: TGTGCCAGCAAGGCCCAGACAGGGAGGGATGAAAAACTGTTTTTT

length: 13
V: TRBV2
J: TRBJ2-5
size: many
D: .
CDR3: CASSEGTGETQYF
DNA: TGTGCCAGCAGTGAGGGGACCGGAGAGACCCAGTACTTC

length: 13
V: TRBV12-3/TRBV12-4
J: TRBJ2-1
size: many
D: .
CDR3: CASSIRALDEQFF
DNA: TGTGCCAGCAGTATTCGGGCCTTGGATGAGCAGTTCTTC

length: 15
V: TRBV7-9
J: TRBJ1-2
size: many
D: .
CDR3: CASSPRTAPRDGYTF
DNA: TGTGCCAGCAGCCCCAGGACAGCTCCTAGGGATGGCTACACCTTC

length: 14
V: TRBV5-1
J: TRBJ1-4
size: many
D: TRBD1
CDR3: CASSSDRGGEKLFF
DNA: TGCGCCAGCAGCTCGGACAGGGGAGGCGAAAAACTGTTTTTT

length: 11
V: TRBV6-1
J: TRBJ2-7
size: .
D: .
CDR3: CASSVGAEQYF
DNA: TGTGCCAGCAGTGTAGGTGCCGAGCAGTACTTC

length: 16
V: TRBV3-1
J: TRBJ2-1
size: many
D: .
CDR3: CASSQVGSGDHNEQFF
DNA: TGTGCCAGCAGCCAAGTTGGTAGCGGAGATCACAATGAGCAGTTCTTC

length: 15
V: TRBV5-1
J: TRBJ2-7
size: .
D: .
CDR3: CASSFSQGRSREQYF
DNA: TGCGCCAGCAGCTTTTCCCAGGGGAGAAGTAGAGAGCAGTACTTC

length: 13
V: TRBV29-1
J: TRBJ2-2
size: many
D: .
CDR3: CSVRGTNTGELFF
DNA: TGCAGCGTCCGTGGGACGAACACCGGGGAGCTGTTTTTT

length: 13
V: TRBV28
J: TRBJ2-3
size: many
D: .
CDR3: CASSLLGTDTQYF
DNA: TGTGCCAGCAGTTTACTGGGCACAGATACGCAGTATTTT

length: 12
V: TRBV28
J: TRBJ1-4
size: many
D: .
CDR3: CASRPPNEKLFF
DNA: TGTGCCAGCCGGCCCCCGAATGAAAAACTGTTTTTT

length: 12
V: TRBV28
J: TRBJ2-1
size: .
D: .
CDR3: CTSTGNYNEKFF
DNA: TGTACCAGCACAGGGAATTACAATGAGAAGTTCTTC

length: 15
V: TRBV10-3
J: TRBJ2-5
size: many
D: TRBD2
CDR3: CAISDSPGGQETQYF
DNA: TGTGCCATCAGTGACTCACCGGGGGGCCAAGAGACCCAGTACTTC

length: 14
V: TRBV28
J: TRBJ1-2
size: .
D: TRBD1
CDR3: CANILGQGSYGYTF
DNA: TGTGCCAACATTCTAGGACAGGGCAGCTATGGCTACACATTC

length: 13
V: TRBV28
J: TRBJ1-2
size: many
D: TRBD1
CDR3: CASSTGGDYGYTF
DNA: TGTGCCAGCAGTACAGGGGGCGACTATGGCTACACCTTC

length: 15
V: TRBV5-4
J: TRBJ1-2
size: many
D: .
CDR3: CASSNDMKEGSGYTF
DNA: TGTGCCAGCAGCAACGACATGAAGGAGGGGAGCGGCTACACCTTC

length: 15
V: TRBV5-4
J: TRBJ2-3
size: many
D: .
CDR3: CASSLKGLNTDTQYF
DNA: TGTGCCAGCAGCTTGAAAGGACTAAACACAGATACGCAGTATTTT

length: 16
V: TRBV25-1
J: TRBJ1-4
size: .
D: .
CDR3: CASSESLGGFNGKLFF
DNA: TGTGCCAGCAGTGAATCCCTCGGGGGGTTTAATGGAAAACTGTTTTTT

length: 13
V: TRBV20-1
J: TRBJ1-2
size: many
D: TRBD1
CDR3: CSAKDRGNYGYTF
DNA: TGCAGTGCAAAGGACAGGGGAAACTATGGCTACACCTTC